Below are 3 T cell receptor beta chains sequenced from a single sample in a study of cytomegalovirus exposure and HLA in healthy donors. Amplification used 60 Vbeta primers and 13 Jbeta primers. Sequenced by immunoSEQ multiplex PCR; TCRdb stores in-frame clones only, minus some. This table has approximately 190,000 clones, about 80% appearing once. The sequencing input was PBMCs. These receptors originate from a woman aged 45-65 years in good health and CMV-seropositive.

V and J are TRBV27 and TRBJ2-7, with D perhaps matching TRBD1 (5 bases). Per the germline V gene, CDR1 is MNHEY and CDR2 is SMNVEV (reference sequence). V shed 4 bases and J shed 2 bases, with 9 bases lying between them. There are 13 residues in the CDR3. In DNA form, the CDR3 reads TGTGCCAGCAGTTCCAGGGTAACCTACGAGCAGTACTTC. Its protein is CASSSRVTYEQYF.

The chain recombines TRBV5-5 with TRBJ2-5; D is possibly TRBD2 (5 bases). V lost 0 bases and J lost 1, with 7 bases in between. This CDR3 region has 14 residues. Germline V gives CDR1 SGHKS, CDR2 YYEKEE (reference sequence). CDR3 in DNA: TGTGCCAGCAGCTTGGTGGGAGTCCAAGAGACCCAGTACTTC. Residues: CASSLVGVQETQYF.

The chain has TRBV5-1 and TRBJ1-3, with D hard to call. The CDR3 consists of 14 residues. V lost 4 bases to trimming and J lost 4 bases, with 12 bases between them. From germline, CDR1 is SGHRS and CDR2 YFSETQ. The CDR3: CASSEGSSGNTIYF. The CDR3 region has the DNA TGCGCCAGCAGCGAGGGCTCTTCCGGAAACACCATATATTTT. Together with reference TRBV5-1 and TRBJ1-3, the CDR3 gives the full variable domain: KAGVTQTPRYLIKTRGQQVTLSCSPISGHRSVSWYQQTPGQGLQFLFEYFSETQRNKGNFPGRFSGRQFSNSRSEMNVSTLELGDSALYLCASSEGSSGNTIYFGEGSWLTVV.